A single sample is the source of the 21 T cell receptor beta chains below, sequenced in a study of blood T cell repertoires in COVID-19 (TCRdb year 2020). Library preparation was by the immunoSEQ multiplex PCR assay. The source is immuneACCESS, and TCRdb retained only in-frame sequences with V and J called. Part of the clones is not carried over; for the studies checked, unresolved V genes explain less than half of this, and the remainder is unexplained. This sample gives some 80,000 clones in total; less than 85% of them show up just once. Approximately 5% of the sample is taken by the ten largest. The sequencing sample was made of peripheral blood. The receptors originated from a woman aged 80 or over with active or convalescent COVID-19.

In its sample, this clone was seen once. The sample carries other DNA sequences with the same CDR3. V is TRBV30 and J is TRBJ2-5; D uncertain. The V end was cut by 0 bases, the J end by 5 bases, with 4 bases between. Germline loops: CDR1 GTSNPN, CDR2 SVGIG (reference sequence). The CDR3 extends over 11 amino acids. The chain's CDR3 is CAWSVRETQYF. The CDR3 nucleotides read TGTGCCTGGAGTGTCCGTGAGACCCAGTACTTC.

This rearrangement joins TRBV6-2 or TRBV6-3 to TRBJ2-7; D is uncertain. Trimming stripped 2 bases from V and 2 bases from J, with 4 bases between. Germline lookup yields CDR1 MNHEY and CDR2 SVGEGT. There are 12 residues in the CDR3. CDR3 DNA: TGTGCCAGCAGTTACCCCGCCTACGAGCAGTACTTC. Its translation: CASSYPAYEQYF.

The chain is built from TRBV25-1 and TRBJ2-7; 8 nucleotides line up with TRBD1. From germline, CDR1 is MGHDK and CDR2 SYGVNS. With 4 bases clipped from V and 3 bases from J, the junction kept 8 bases outside the gene matches. The CDR3 is 15 residues long. CDR3 DNA sequence: TGTGCCAGCAGTGCATATAACAGGGGGGACTACGAGCAGTACTTC. Its protein product is CASSAYNRGDYEQYF.

The genes are TRBV20-1 and TRBJ1-2; unclear D gene. From germline, CDR1 is DFQATT and CDR2 SNEGSKA (reference sequence). Trimming shortened V by 7 bases and J by 3 bases, and 9 bases separated the two germline ends. The CDR3 is 11 residues long. The CDR3 reads CSVNSDYGYTF. The DNA of the CDR3 is TGCAGTGTTAATTCTGACTATGGCTACACCTTC.

This sequence joins TRBV5-1 and TRBJ1-4; D uncertain. The V gene's germline CDR1 is SGHRS and CDR2 YFSETQ. V was pared by 4 bases and J by 2 bases, with 15 bases between. There are 16 residues in the CDR3. The CDR3 DNA reads as TGCGCCAGCAGCGGTGACATCTTGGCTACTAATGAAAAACTGTTTTTT. It yields the protein CASSGDILATNEKLFF.

The V gene is TRBV6-5, the J gene TRBJ1-1; 7 positions match TRBD1. Trimming cost V 5 bases and J 7 bases; bases outside gene matches: 13. This CDR3 comprises 15 residues. Germline CDR1 is MNHEY and CDR2 is SVGAGI. Here the CDR3 reads CASSTRLKGTDEAFF. The CDR3 bases are TGTGCCAGCAGTACGCGACTAAAGGGGACAGATGAAGCTTTCTTT.

The chain is built from TRBV7-2 and TRBJ2-1; TRBD2 matches 12 bases. This CDR3 has 16 residues. Germline V gene data show CDR1 as SGHTA and CDR2 as FQGNSA. V trimming: 5 bases; J trimming: 6 bases; junction bases outside the gene matches: 8. CDR3 sequence: CASSPRTSGMFNEQFF. CDR3 DNA: TGTGCCAGCAGCCCGAGGACTAGCGGGATGTTCAATGAGCAGTTCTTC.

V gene TRBV11-1 combines with J gene TRBJ2-7; D ambiguous. With 4 bases removed from V and 7 bases from J, the gap between germline ends came to 14 bases. The germline V gene encodes CDR1 SGHAT and CDR2 FQDESV (reference sequence). The CDR3 length is 13 residues. CDR3 DNA: TGTGCCAGCAGCTCGCAGAATGGTTGGGAGCAGTACTTC. Protein: CASSSQNGWEQYF.

This chain connects TRBV4-1 to TRBJ2-6; no definite D call. Trimming cost V 0 bases and J 4 bases, with 10 bases left between them. This CDR3 region has 16 residues. Germline CDR1 and CDR2: MGHRA and YSYEKL. The CDR3 loop reads CASSQDRSAGANVLTF. In nucleotides, the CDR3 is TGCGCCAGCAGCCAAGACAGGTCGGCCGGGGCCAACGTCCTGACTTTC.

This clone came up once. The CDR3 loop is CASSDNESYNEQFF. The CDR3 region has the DNA TGTGCCAGCAGCGACAATGAATCCTACAATGAGCAGTTCTTC. The gene calls are TRBV6-6 and TRBJ2-1; D uncertain. Germline V gene sequence: CDR1 MNHNY, CDR2 SVGAGI (reference sequence). With 6 bases removed from V and 1 base from J, the gap between germline ends came to 10 bases. The CDR3 length is 14 residues.

This sequence joins TRBV18 and TRBJ1-2; D is possibly TRBD1 (5 bases). In germline, CDR1 is KGHSH, CDR2 LQKENI. The V gene lost 3 bases and the J gene lost 4 bases, with 18 bases spanning the gap. The length of the CDR3 is 16 residues. CDR3 DNA: TGTGCCAGCTCACCCGGATCAGCAGGGTGGGGCTATGGCTACACCTTC. Encoded protein: CASSPGSAGWGYGYTF. The variable domain in full, with the rest retrieved from reference TRBV18 and TRBJ1-2, is NAGVMQNPRHLVRRRGQEARLRCSPMKGHSHVYWYRQLPEEGLKFMVYLQKENIIDESGMPKERFSAEFPKEGPSILRIQQVVRGDSAAYFCASSPGSAGWGYGYTFGSGTRLTVV.

The genes are TRBV7-6 and TRBJ2-1; 8 bases agree with TRBD2. The CDR3 has 15 residues. Germline trimming cut 5 bases from V and 1 base from J; bases unmatched to any gene: 4. Germline-derived CDR1 and CDR2 are SGHVS and FNYEAQ. The CDR3 coding sequence is TGTGCCAGCAGCCTCGAGCGGGAGTCCTACAATGAGCAGTTCTTC. Translated, it gives CASSLERESYNEQFF.

V and J are TRBV7-9 and TRBJ2-3, with 8 bases matching TRBD2. Unmatched junction bases numbered 17, after V lost 7 bases and J lost 11 bases. The CDR3 covers 15 residues. Per the germline V gene, CDR1 is SEHNR and CDR2 is FQNEAQ (reference sequence). CDR3 bases: TGTGCCAGCACCCGGGTAGCAGCGGGAGAGTGGGGGCAGTATTTT. This translates into CASTRVAAGEWGQYF.

The genes are TRBV5-1 and TRBJ2-4; 11 positions match TRBD1. The CDR3 totals 17 residues. Germline loops: CDR1 SGHRS, CDR2 YFSETQ. The V and J ends lost 4 bases and 0 bases, in that order; junction bases with no gene match: 6. The CDR3 reads CASSPMDRGLAKNIQYF. CDR3 coding DNA: TGCGCCAGCAGCCCCATGGACAGGGGGCTAGCCAAAAACATTCAGTACTTC.

The chain combines TRBV19 with TRBJ1-4; 8 bases are a match to TRBD1. Trimming removed 9 bases from V and 7 bases from J; junction bases left unmatched: 10. CDR3 length: 14 amino acids. Germline lookup yields CDR1 LNHDA and CDR2 SQIVND (reference sequence). The CDR3 region is CASKSTGTGEKLFF. The CDR3 DNA is TGTGCCAGCAAATCAACCGGGACAGGTGAAAAACTGTTTTTT.

V usage is TRBV10-2 and J usage is TRBJ2-2, with D possibly matching TRBD1 (6 bases). V was shortened by 5 bases and J by 2 bases, with 12 bases between the two germline ends. CDR3 length: 15 residues. The germline gives CDR1 WSHSY, CDR2 SAAADI. The CDR3 DNA sequence: TGCGCCAGCAGTCGACAGGAGACTAACACCGGGGAGCTGTTTTTT. It is translated as CASSRQETNTGELFF.

This clone appeared a few times. This rearrangement joins TRBV7-2 to TRBJ2-1; D is perhaps TRBD1 (6 bases). The CDR3 is made up of 16 amino acids. Per the germline V gene, CDR1 is SGHTA and CDR2 is FQGNSA. The V and J ends lost 6 bases and 8 bases respectively, with 23 bases between them. The DNA of the CDR3 is TGTGCCAGCAGGTCGCCCCAGGGGCTGTCCCCTTATGAGCAGTTCTTC. Amino acids: CASRSPQGLSPYEQFF.

The genes are TRBV5-4 and TRBJ1-2; D perhaps matches TRBD1 (6 bases). This CDR3 is built from 16 residues. Per the germline V gene, CDR1 is SGHNT and CDR2 is YYREEE (reference sequence). Trimming pared 2 bases from V and 8 bases from J, leaving 22 bases between. CDR3 protein: CASSFPDRGTGGGYTF. CDR3 nucleotides: TGTGCCAGCAGCTTCCCGGACAGAGGTACAGGTGGCGGCTACACCTTC. Filled out from reference TRBV5-4 and TRBJ1-2, the complete variable domain reads ETGVTQSPTHLIKTRGQQVTLRCSSQSGHNTVSWYQQALGQGPQFIFQYYREEENGRGNFPPRFSGLQFPNYSSELNVNALELDDSALYLCASSFPDRGTGGGYTFGSGTRLTVV.

The CDR3 DNA reads TGTGCCAGCAGTTCGTCGACAGGAACTCAAGAGACCCAGTACTTC. This codes for CASSSSTGTQETQYF. This chain links TRBV28 with TRBJ2-5, with TRBD1 as a possible D gene (6 bases). Trimming pared 4 bases from V and 2 bases from J, leaving 14 bases between. This CDR3 is 15 amino acids long. From germline, CDR1 is MDHEN and CDR2 SYDVKM.

The chain links TRBV5-5 to TRBJ2-1, with D uncertain. Trimming removed 0 bases from V and 6 bases from J, with 10 bases in between. The length of the CDR3 is 14 residues. The germline CDR1 and CDR2 sequences are SGHKS and YYEKEE (reference sequence). The CDR3 DNA is TGTGCCAGCAGCTTGGCCCCCGCCGGCAATGAGCAGTTCTTC. It yields the protein CASSLAPAGNEQFF.

This chain connects TRBV19 to TRBJ1-2, with TRBD1 identical over 9 bases. Trimming cost V 6 bases and J 3 bases; bases outside gene matches: 2. Germline CDR1 LNHDA, CDR2 SQIVND (reference sequence). This CDR3 region has 13 residues. Written as DNA, the CDR3 is TGTGCCAGTAGGGGACAGGGATACTATGGCTACACCTTC. This translates into CASRGQGYYGYTF.